This T cell receptor beta chain appears in the sequencing data of a study of blood T cell repertoires in COVID-19. CDR1 is SGHNT, CDR2 YYREEE, per germline (reference sequence). The CDR3 runs to 15 residues. Per the study methods: It was from reference gene primer amplification that nucleated cell counts were estimated. Measured with immunoSEQ multiplex PCR; TCRdb has only the in-frame clones, and not every one. D and trimming were read from the DNA, whereas the V and J calls and clone size are those reported in that table. Of 200,000 to 250,000 clones listed, approximately 83% are singletons. Remarks on this clone: The junction departs from the called germline gene at one end, perhaps through a read error.

The receptor was derived from a woman aged 25-40 years with COVID-19, enrolled during active disease. The sample consisted of peripheral blood. The genes are TRBV5-4 and TRBJ2-3; 15 bases map to TRBD2. CDR3 loop: CASSGTSGGTGTQYF. The DNA of the CDR3 is TGTGCCAGCAGCGGGACTAGCGGGGGGACAGGTACGCAGTATTTT.